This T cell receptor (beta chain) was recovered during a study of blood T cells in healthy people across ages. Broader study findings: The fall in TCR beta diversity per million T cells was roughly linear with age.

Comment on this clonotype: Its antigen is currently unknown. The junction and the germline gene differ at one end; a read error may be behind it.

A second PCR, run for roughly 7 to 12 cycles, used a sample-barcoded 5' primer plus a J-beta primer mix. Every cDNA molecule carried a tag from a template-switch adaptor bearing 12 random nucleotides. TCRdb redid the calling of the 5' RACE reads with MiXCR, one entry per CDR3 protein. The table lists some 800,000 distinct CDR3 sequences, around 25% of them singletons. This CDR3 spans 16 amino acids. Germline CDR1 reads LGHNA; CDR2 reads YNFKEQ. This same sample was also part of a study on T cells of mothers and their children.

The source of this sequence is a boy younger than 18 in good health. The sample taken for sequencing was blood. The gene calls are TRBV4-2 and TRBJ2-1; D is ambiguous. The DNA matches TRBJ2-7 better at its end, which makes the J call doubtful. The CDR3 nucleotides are TGTGCCAGCAACCAAGAGATTGGCCAGGCGTCCTACGAACAGTACTTC. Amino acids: CASNQEIGQASYEQYF.